Reported below is one T cell receptor (beta chain). The antigen is not known. CDR3 length: 17 residues. These data come from a study of identical twins. Study conclusions and caveats: For monozygotic twins, models underestimated out-of-frame TCR alpha sharing. Within cord blood, abundant beta clonotypes carried fewer insertions, but memory repertoires showed no such trend. An excess of low generation probability was shown by twin-shared out-of-frame alpha sequences.

After template switching added a universal primer site, the resulting cDNA carried unique molecular identifiers. One entry per CDR3 protein results from TCRdb running MiXCR on the 5' RACE reads. The table includes roughly 710,000 distinct CDR3 sequences, roughly 6% detected once. Sequencing input: naive T cells sorted from blood. The sequence came from a young man in good health. The gene calls are TRBV21-1 and TRBJ2-7. TRBV21-1 is a pseudogene segment. CDR3 residues: CASSPTLGGRSSYEQYF. The CDR3 DNA reads TGTGCCAGCAGCCCAACTCTTGGCGGCCGGAGCTCCTACGAGCAGTACTTC.